This passage covers 19 T cell receptor beta chains from one sample sequenced in a study of blood T cell repertoires in COVID-19. TCRdb's copy holds only in-frame clones and misses some; the assay was immunoSEQ multiplex PCR. The repertoire holds roughly 160,000 clones, with less than 90% as singletons. Specimen: peripheral blood. All receptors come from a man aged 18 to 29 with active or convalescent COVID-19.

The V gene is TRBV3-1 (or the pseudogene TRBV3-2), the J gene TRBJ2-4; D uncertain. CDR1 LGHDT and CDR2 YNNKEL come from the germline V gene (reference sequence). The CDR3 has 14 amino acids. Between the trimmed V and J ends, which lost 0 bases and 6 bases, there was a span of 9 bases. The CDR3 DNA reads TGTGCCAGCAGCCAAGATCAACTTGTAAACATTCAGTACTTC. Protein product: CASSQDQLVNIQYF.

The chain joins TRBV28 to TRBJ2-7; TRBD2 matches 7 bases. The CDR3 has 14 residues. Germline values: CDR1 MDHEN, CDR2 SYDVKM. V lost 10 bases and J lost 3; bases outside the gene matches: 12. Here the CDR3 DNA reads TGTGCCATCACTCGCCTAGCGGCTCACTACGAGCAGTACTTC. Encoded protein: CAITRLAAHYEQYF.

The rearrangement uses TRBV19 and TRBJ2-5; D possibly corresponds to TRBD2 (5 bases). Trimming pared 5 bases from V and 5 bases from J, leaving 12 bases between. CDR1 is LNHDA and CDR2 is SQIVND in the germline V gene (reference sequence). The CDR3 covers 13 residues. The CDR3 DNA sequence: TGTGCCAGTAGTGTCCAAGCGGCGGAGACCCAGTACTTC. The encoded protein is CASSVQAAETQYF.

The J gene is TRBJ1-1, the V gene TRBV6-5; D possibly corresponds to TRBD1 (6 bases). Germline assignment: CDR1 MNHEY and CDR2 SVGAGI. V was shortened by 7 bases and J by 6 bases, with 15 bases between the two germline ends. CDR3 length: 13 amino acids. Here the CDR3 reads CASTKQGIAEAFF. For the CDR3, the DNA is TGTGCCAGCACCAAACAGGGTATCGCTGAAGCTTTCTTT.

The chain couples TRBV6-5 to TRBJ2-1; unclear D gene. Per the germline V gene, CDR1 is MNHEY and CDR2 is SVGAGI. V lost 5 bases and J lost 8, with 10 bases in between. CDR3 length: 12 amino acids. CDR3 nucleotide sequence: TGTGCCAGCAGTATTACGGTAGATGAGCAGTTCTTC. Its protein product is CASSITVDEQFF.

This clone showed up just once. The chain links TRBV20-1 to TRBJ1-1; D gene ambiguous. The germline V and J ends were trimmed by 7 bases and 5 bases, with 11 bases remaining between them. The CDR3 is 11 residues long. CDR1 and CDR2 (germline): DFQATT, SNEGSKA (reference sequence). The CDR3 sequence is CSGQTGTEAFF. The CDR3 DNA sequence: TGCAGTGGACAAACTGGGACTGAAGCTTTCTTT.

This clone has more than one count but fewer than ten. The rearrangement joins TRBV2 to TRBJ2-3, with 9 nucleotides matching TRBD1. Trimming cost V 7 bases and J 3 bases; bases outside gene matches: 8. This CDR3 has 15 residues. CDR1 is SNHLY and CDR2 is FYNNEI in the germline V gene. This chain's CDR3 is CASKTGTGLTDTQYF. The DNA of the CDR3 is TGTGCCAGCAAAACCGGGACAGGGTTGACAGATACGCAGTATTTT.

This clone was seen a few times. The V gene is TRBV19, the J gene TRBJ1-5, with 10 positions matching TRBD1. V dropped 5 bases and J dropped 9; count of bases not matched to a gene: 7. Germline assignment: CDR1 LNHDA and CDR2 SQIVND (reference sequence). The CDR3 covers 14 residues. The CDR3 coding sequence is TGTGCCAGTAGTCTTGGACAGGGGGGTCGGCCCCAGCATTTT. Translated, it gives CASSLGQGGRPQHF. Together with reference TRBV19 and TRBJ1-5, the CDR3 gives the full variable domain: DGGITQSPKYLFRKEGQNVTLSCEQNLNHDAMYWYRQDPGQGLRLIYYSQIVNDFQKGDIAEGYSVSREKKESFPLTVTSAQKNPTAFYLCASSLGQGGRPQHFGDGTRLSIL.

The chain recombines TRBV12-3 or TRBV12-4 with TRBJ2-1; TRBD2 might be the D (6 bases). Trimming left V 6 bases short and J 9 bases short, with 12 bases between. The CDR3 length is 12 residues. CDR3 in amino acids: CASRGGAREQFF. For the CDR3, the DNA is TGTGCCAGCAGGGGGGGTGCACGTGAGCAGTTCTTC.

The CDR3 sequence is CASSLLGLYEQYF. The CDR3 nucleotides read TGTGCCAGCAGCTTACTAGGATTATACGAGCAGTACTTC. This chain joins TRBV5-6 and TRBJ2-7, with D perhaps matching TRBD2 (5 bases). The germline CDR1 and CDR2 sequences are SGHDT and YYEEEE. V was cut by 2 bases and J by 4 bases, with 10 bases left in between. The CDR3 extends over 13 amino acids.

This chain joins TRBV18 and TRBJ2-7; TRBD1 matches 7 bases. Unmatched junction bases numbered 6, after V lost 6 bases and J lost 1 base. Germline values: CDR1 KGHSH, CDR2 LQKENI. CDR3 length: 14 residues. CDR3 region: CASSGTDGSYEQYF. CDR3 sequence (DNA): TGTGCCAGCTCGGGGACAGACGGATCCTACGAGCAGTACTTC.

This chain links TRBV7-2 with TRBJ1-4; D is perhaps TRBD1 (6 bases). Trimming took 4 bases from V and 6 from J, leaving 15 bases between them. Germline V CDR1 and CDR2: SGHTA, FQGNSA. The CDR3 runs 15 residues. In nucleotides, the CDR3 is TGTGCCAGCAGCTCATACACAGGGCGGGATGAAAAACTGTTTTTT. This codes for CASSSYTGRDEKLFF.

This clone has more than one count but fewer than ten. V and J are TRBV19 and TRBJ2-1, with 10 bases lining up with TRBD2. This CDR3 contains 16 residues. V shed 2 bases and J 9 bases; nucleotides not matched to a gene: 10. Looked up from germline, CDR1 is LNHDA and CDR2 is SQIVND (reference sequence). CDR3 bases: TGTGCCAGTAGTATAACAGGGGGTAGCGGGGGGAGTGAGCAGTTCTTC. It yields the protein CASSITGGSGGSEQFF.

The genes are TRBV6-5 and TRBJ1-6; D not certain. V lost 10 bases to trimming and J lost 9 bases, with 16 bases between them. The CDR3 has 13 amino acids. Germline assignment: CDR1 MNHEY and CDR2 SVGAGI. CDR3 nucleotide sequence: TGTGCCACACGGCGAGGATTCGGTTCACCCCTCCACTTT. Protein product: CATRRGFGSPLHF.

This chain links TRBV5-6 with TRBJ2-1; 10 bases are a match to TRBD1. This CDR3 has 13 amino acids. With V trimmed by 5 bases and J by 8 bases, 4 bases remained unmatched. Germline values: CDR1 SGHDT, CDR2 YYEEEE. As DNA, the CDR3 is TGTGCCAGCAGTTGGGACAGGGGCCATGAGCAGTTCTTC. Protein sequence: CASSWDRGHEQFF.

The chain is built from TRBV6-4 and TRBJ2-1; TRBD2 might be the D (5 bases). Trimming took off 2 bases at V and 0 bases at J, with 8 bases between the two ends. CDR1 and CDR2 from the germline V gene are MRHNA and SNTAGT. This CDR3 has 15 residues. CDR3 nucleotides: TGTGCCAGCAGTGACGGGGAGAGCTCCTACAATGAGCAGTTCTTC. Protein: CASSDGESSYNEQFF.

The chain has TRBV11-2 and TRBJ1-4, with D unclear. Trimming cost V 2 bases and J 4 bases, with 5 bases left between them. This CDR3 comprises 13 residues. The germline V gene encodes CDR1 SGHAT and CDR2 FQNNGV. CDR3 loop: CASSLTDNEKLFF. In DNA form, the CDR3 reads TGTGCCAGCAGCTTAACAGATAATGAAAAACTGTTTTTT.

This chain links TRBV5-1 with TRBJ1-1; D remains unclear. The V gene's germline CDR1 is SGHRS and CDR2 YFSETQ. The CDR3 extends over 14 amino acids. Trimming took 0 bases from V and 6 from J, leaving 12 bases between them. The CDR3 here is CASSLVSGNAEAFF. CDR3 nucleotides: TGCGCCAGCAGCTTGGTTTCCGGTAATGCTGAAGCTTTCTTT.

CDR3 DNA: TGTGCCAGCAGCCGGACCGGGACAGGGGAGAATGGCTACACCTTC. Translating gives CASSRTGTGENGYTF. The chain is built from TRBV28 and TRBJ1-2, with TRBD1 matching over 10 bases. Per the germline V gene, CDR1 is MDHEN and CDR2 is SYDVKM. The length of the CDR3 is 15 residues. V shed 6 bases, J shed 6 bases, and the junction held 10 bases outside the gene matches.